Each of the 8 T cell receptor beta chains below was sequenced from the same sample in a study of blood T cell repertoires in COVID-19. Only in-frame clones appear in the TCRdb table, and some are missing; sequencing was by immunoSEQ multiplex PCR. The repertoire holds 140,000 to 150,000 clones, with approximately 80% as singletons. The sequenced sample consisted of peripheral blood. Every receptor here comes from a woman between 40 and 50 years old with active or convalescent COVID-19.

The CDR3 reads CASSPGTTISRGYTF. DNA for the CDR3: TGTGCCAGCAGCCCCGGGACAACAATTTCTAGGGGCTACACCTTC. The chain recombines TRBV7-9 with TRBJ1-2; possibly TRBD1 for D (6 bases). V was shortened by 5 bases and J by 8 bases, with 21 bases between the two germline ends. Germline V gene sequence: CDR1 SEHNR, CDR2 FQNEAQ (reference sequence). This CDR3 has 15 amino acids.

The J gene is TRBJ1-6, the V gene TRBV27; D is possibly TRBD1 (5 bases). This CDR3 region has 17 residues. The V gene's germline CDR1 is MNHEY and CDR2 SMNVEV (reference sequence). V lost 6 bases, J lost 3 bases, and 18 bases lay in between. CDR3 in amino acids: CASSTGSPTIYNSPLHF. As DNA, the CDR3 is TGTGCCAGCAGCACAGGTTCCCCAACCATCTATAATTCACCCCTCCACTTT.

CDR3 nucleotides: TGTGCCAGCAGCCAAGATTTCCGGGGTGGCACTGAAGCTTTCTTT. This gives the protein CASSQDFRGGTEAFF. This chain links TRBV3-1 (or the pseudogene TRBV3-2) with TRBJ1-1, with no clear D. This CDR3 spans 15 amino acids. CDR1 LGHDT and CDR2 YNNKEL come from the germline V gene (reference sequence). The V and J ends lost 0 bases and 4 bases respectively, with 12 bases between them.

This rearrangement joins TRBV7-6 to TRBJ1-3, with D possibly matching TRBD1 (5 bases). V lost 5 bases, J lost 2 bases, and 13 bases lay in between. Germline CDR1 is SGHVS and CDR2 is FNYEAQ. This CDR3 is 15 amino acids long. DNA of the CDR3: TGTGCCAGCAGCCCCGGGCCAGGGCCTGGAAACACCATATATTTT. Amino acids: CASSPGPGPGNTIYF.

The rearrangement uses TRBV24-1 and TRBJ2-1, with 9 bases fitting TRBD2. There are 16 residues in the CDR3. The V gene end was trimmed by 1 base and the J gene end by 5 bases; junction bases not matched to a gene: 5. Germline lookup yields CDR1 KGHDR and CDR2 SFDVKD. The CDR3 loop is CATSDFTASGNNEQFF. Here the CDR3 DNA reads TGTGCCACCAGTGATTTTACGGCTAGCGGGAACAATGAGCAGTTCTTC.

This clone was detected only once. This chain links TRBV7-8 with TRBJ1-2, with a tentative D call TRBD1 (6 bases). V was shortened by 5 bases and J by 3 bases, with 13 bases between the two germline ends. The CDR3 spans 14 residues. Germline V gene lookup returns CDR1 SGHVS and CDR2 FQNEAQ. The CDR3 DNA sequence: TGTGCCAGCAGCCTCGAAGGGGGGGACTATGGCTACACCTTC. Translating it yields CASSLEGGDYGYTF. The whole variable domain, remainder taken from reference TRBV7-8 and TRBJ1-2, is GAGVSQSPRYKVAKRGQDVALRCDPISGHVSLFWYQQALGQGPEFLTYFQNEAQLDKSGLPSDRFFAERPEGSVSTLKIQRTQQEDSAVYLCASSLEGGDYGYTFGSGTRLTVV.

The rearrangement joins TRBV30 to TRBJ2-1; tentative D call: TRBD2 (5 bases). The CDR3 has 12 residues. Germline assignment: CDR1 GTSNPN and CDR2 SVGIG (reference sequence). V was clipped by 3 bases and J by 3 bases, with 6 bases between them. CDR3 coding DNA: TGTGCCTGGAGCGGGGTCTACAATGAGCAGTTCTTC. Translating it yields CAWSGVYNEQFF.

This chain connects TRBV29-1 to TRBJ1-1; 7 bases align to TRBD1. From germline, CDR1 is SQVTM and CDR2 ANQGSEA. J was trimmed by 2 bases and V by 7 bases; bases with no gene match: 4. This CDR3 is built from 12 residues. The CDR3 protein is CSGYRGNTEAFF. CDR3 sequence (DNA): TGCAGCGGCTACAGGGGAAACACTGAAGCTTTCTTT.